This is a list of T cell receptor beta chains from one sample in a study of T-cell memory formation after mild COVID-19. MiXCR was run by TCRdb on the 5' RACE reads, yielding one entry per CDR3 protein. The sample lists about 400,000 distinct CDR3 sequences; 15% to 20% were seen once. The sequencing input was PBMCs or a T cell subset sorted from them (not recorded which). The source is a man between 18 and 35 years old who had mild COVID-19 (a few samples of this study predate the infection). Cell type and time point are not known. Each CDR3 is given with its conserved first and last residue. The D gene is left open where the match is weak. A row's size may be missing; if present it is once, few, many or a size class.

d_call	v_call	clone_size	j_call	cdr3_aa	cdr3_nt
NA	TRBV6-2/TRBV6-3	NA	TRBJ2-7	CASSYRGHEQYF	TGTGCCAGCAGTTACAGGGGTCACGAGCAGTACTTC
NA	TRBV4-1	NA	TRBJ2-3	CASSQETRPSTDTQYF	TGCGCCAGCAGCCAAGAGACTAGACCTAGCACAGATACGCAGTATTTT
TRBD2	TRBV20-1	NA	TRBJ2-3	CSAFVGGRGTDTQYF	TGCAGTGCTTTCGTTGGCGGGAGGGGCACAGATACGCAGTATTTT
NA	TRBV12-3/TRBV12-4	many	TRBJ2-2	CASRTGFPNTGELFF	TGTGCCAGCAGGACCGGGTTCCCGAACACCGGGGAGCTGTTTTTT
TRBD1	TRBV24-1	few	TRBJ2-1	CATSDVGTVSDNEQFF	TGTGCCACCAGTGATGTCGGGACAGTTAGTGACAATGAGCAGTTCTTC
TRBD2	TRBV4-1	NA	TRBJ2-1	CASSLRLASYNEQFF	TGCGCCAGCAGCCTCCGACTAGCGTCCTACAATGAGCAGTTCTTC
NA	TRBV4-3	few	TRBJ1-2	CASSQDRNRDYGYTF	TGCGCCAGCAGCCAAGATAGAAACAGGGACTATGGCTACACCTTC
TRBD2	TRBV7-2	many	TRBJ2-5	CASSLRAGAKETQYF	TGTGCCAGCAGCTTAAGGGCGGGAGCCAAAGAGACCCAGTACTTC
NA	TRBV6-5	few	TRBJ2-1	CASSQFGEQFF	TGTGCCAGCAGTCAATTCGGGGAGCAGTTCTTC
NA	TRBV21-1	few	TRBJ1-2	CASTPAYPTRHGYTF	TGTGCCAGCACCCCCGCCTATCCCACGAGGCATGGCTACACCTTC
TRBD1	TRBV4-2	many	TRBJ2-7	CASSQDPGGRSSYEQYF	TGTGCCAGCAGCCAAGATCCAGGGGGACGTAGCTCCTACGAGCAGTACTTC
NA	TRBV7-2	many	TRBJ2-5	CASSLRPVQETQYF	TGTGCCAGCAGCTTAAGGCCAGTACAAGAGACCCAGTACTTC
NA	TRBV6-2/TRBV6-3	NA	TRBJ2-5	CASSYSRRVEETQYF	TGTGCCAGCAGTTACTCGAGAAGGGTGGAAGAGACCCAGTACTTC
TRBD1	TRBV28	few	TRBJ1-2	CASMTGEFGGYTF	TGTGCCAGTATGACAGGGGAATTTGGTGGCTACACCTTC
TRBD2	TRBV19	many	TRBJ2-3	CASSRLAGGLTDTQYF	TGTGCCAGTAGTCGACTAGCGGGGGGCCTCACAGATACGCAGTATTTT
TRBD1	TRBV6-2/TRBV6-3	NA	TRBJ2-7	CASSQPGGGKPYEQYF	TGTGCCAGCAGTCAGCCAGGGGGCGGAAAGCCCTACGAGCAGTACTTC
NA	TRBV3-1	NA	TRBJ1-2	CASSQVLGPTGVDYGYTF	TGTGCCAGCAGCCAAGTTCTCGGACCTACGGGCGTGGACTATGGCTACACCTTC
NA	TRBV5-1	many	TRBJ1-1	CASSLAGGVTEAFF	TGCGCCAGCAGCTTGGCGGGGGGAGTCACTGAAGCTTTCTTT
TRBD2	TRBV20-1	NA	TRBJ2-3	CSARDGGAGTQYF	TGCAGTGCTAGAGACGGGGGGGCTGGTACGCAGTATTTT
TRBD2	TRBV12-3/TRBV12-4	few	TRBJ2-5	CASGGTSGEQETQYF	TGTGCCAGTGGGGGGACTAGCGGGGAACAAGAGACCCAGTACTTC
NA	TRBV7-7	few	TRBJ2-1	CASSLGTSPYNEQFF	TGTGCTAGCAGCTTAGGGACAAGCCCCTACAATGAGCAGTTCTTC
NA	TRBV12-3/TRBV12-4	NA	TRBJ2-5	CASSLVTAAWTQYF	TGTGCCAGCAGTTTGGTGACCGCGGCATGGACCCAGTACTTC
TRBD1	TRBV7-2	few	TRBJ2-7	CASSLVSTGIYEQYF	TGTGCCAGCAGCTTAGTTTCGACAGGGATCTACGAGCAGTACTTC
NA	TRBV12-3/TRBV12-4	NA	TRBJ2-7	CASNLGRVGEQYF	TGTGCCAGCAATCTTGGTAGGGTAGGCGAGCAGTACTTC
TRBD1	TRBV10-1	few	TRBJ2-7	CASSEGQANFYEQYF	TGCGCCAGCAGTGAGGGACAGGCCAACTTCTACGAGCAGTACTTC
NA	TRBV7-2	few	TRBJ2-5	CASSLAVFGGQETQYF	TGTGCCAGCAGCTTAGCGGTGTTCGGGGGCCAAGAGACCCAGTACTTC
NA	TRBV4-3	NA	TRBJ1-4	CASSQDRGFEKLFF	TGCGCCAGCAGCCAAGATCGGGGATTTGAAAAACTGTTTTTT
NA	TRBV15	NA	TRBJ1-1	CATSPLISNTEAFF	TGTGCCACCAGCCCGCTGATTTCGAACACTGAAGCTTTCTTT
NA	TRBV7-8	NA	TRBJ1-3	CASSLMEGQGNTIYF	TGTGCCAGCAGCTTAATGGAGGGGCAGGGAAACACCATATATTTT
TRBD1	TRBV20-1	few	TRBJ2-7	CSARDEVDRGTYEQYF	TGCAGTGCTAGAGATGAGGTGGACAGGGGCACCTACGAGCAGTACTTC
TRBD1	TRBV5-1	few	TRBJ1-3	CASSITGAGNTIYF	TGCGCCAGCAGCATAACAGGGGCAGGAAACACCATATATTTT
NA	TRBV6-5	few	TRBJ2-1	CASRSPGSYNEQFF	TGTGCCAGCAGGTCCCCTGGCTCCTACAATGAGCAGTTCTTC
TRBD2	TRBV5-1	few	TRBJ2-2	CASSPTTSGANTGELFF	TGCGCCAGCAGCCCAACGACTAGCGGGGCGAACACCGGGGAGCTGTTTTTT
TRBD2	TRBV6-2/TRBV6-3	few	TRBJ2-5	CASRTSGSETQYF	TGTGCCAGCAGGACTAGCGGATCGGAGACCCAGTACTTC
NA	TRBV7-2	medium-sized	TRBJ2-5	CASSLWDTGPLETQYF	TGTGCCAGCAGCTTATGGGATACTGGCCCCCTAGAGACCCAGTACTTC
NA	TRBV20-1	few	TRBJ1-6	CSARDLTPFGPLHF	TGCAGTGCTAGAGATCTGACTCCCTTTGGACCCCTCCACTTT
NA	TRBV12-3/TRBV12-4	NA	TRBJ2-3	CASRAGVSSSTDTQYF	TGTGCCAGCAGGGCAGGCGTTTCATCTAGCACAGATACGCAGTATTTT
NA	TRBV27	NA	TRBJ2-4	CASSWGSKNIQYF	TGTGCCAGCAGTTGGGGGTCCAAAAACATTCAGTACTTC
NA	TRBV7-3	many	TRBJ2-1	CASSPDSSYNEQFF	TGTGCCAGCAGCCCCGACAGCTCCTACAATGAGCAGTTCTTC
NA	TRBV7-9	few	TRBJ2-5	CASSANTGETQYF	TGTGCCAGCAGCGCTAACACTGGAGAGACCCAGTACTTC
NA	TRBV3-1	NA	TRBJ2-3	CASSTSADTQYF	TGTGCCAGCTCGACTAGTGCCGATACGCAGTATTTT
NA	TRBV28	few	TRBJ1-5	CASRQIDQRQPQHF	TGTGCCAGCAGGCAAATAGATCAACGTCAGCCCCAGCATTTT
NA	TRBV5-5	NA	TRBJ2-7	CASSLGGPGPYEQYF	TGTGCCAGCAGCCTGGGGGGCCCAGGCCCCTACGAGCAGTACTTC
TRBD1	TRBV24-1	NA	TRBJ2-2	CATSDPWGTEANTGELFF	TGTGCCACCAGTGATCCTTGGGGGACAGAAGCGAACACCGGGGAGCTGTTTTTT
NA	TRBV4-3	NA	TRBJ1-3	CASSQGYSSGNTIYF	TGCGCCAGCAGCCAAGGGTACAGCTCTGGAAACACCATATATTTT
TRBD1	TRBV5-1	few	TRBJ2-5	CASSATTGPETQYF	TGCGCCAGCAGCGCCACGACAGGGCCGGAGACCCAGTACTTC
NA	TRBV7-9	NA	TRBJ2-4	CASSPTLSESSIQYF	TGTGCCAGCAGCCCCACTTTGAGCGAGTCCAGCATTCAGTACTTC
TRBD2	TRBV11-3	NA	TRBJ2-1	CASSQLAGAEQFF	TGTGCCAGCAGCCAACTAGCGGGGGCGGAGCAGTTCTTC